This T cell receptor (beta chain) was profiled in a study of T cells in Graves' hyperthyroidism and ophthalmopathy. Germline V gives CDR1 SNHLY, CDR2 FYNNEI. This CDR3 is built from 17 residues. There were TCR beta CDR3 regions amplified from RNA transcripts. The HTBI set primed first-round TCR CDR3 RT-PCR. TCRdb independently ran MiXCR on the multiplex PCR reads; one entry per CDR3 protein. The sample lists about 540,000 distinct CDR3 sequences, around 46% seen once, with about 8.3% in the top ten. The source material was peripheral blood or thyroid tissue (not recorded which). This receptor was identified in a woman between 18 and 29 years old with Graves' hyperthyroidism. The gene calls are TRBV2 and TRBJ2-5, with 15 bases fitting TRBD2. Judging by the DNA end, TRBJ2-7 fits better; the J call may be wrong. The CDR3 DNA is TGTGCCAGCAGTGATGGACTAGCGGGAGGGCCGGGTTACGAGCAGTACTTC. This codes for CASSDGLAGGPGYEQYF.